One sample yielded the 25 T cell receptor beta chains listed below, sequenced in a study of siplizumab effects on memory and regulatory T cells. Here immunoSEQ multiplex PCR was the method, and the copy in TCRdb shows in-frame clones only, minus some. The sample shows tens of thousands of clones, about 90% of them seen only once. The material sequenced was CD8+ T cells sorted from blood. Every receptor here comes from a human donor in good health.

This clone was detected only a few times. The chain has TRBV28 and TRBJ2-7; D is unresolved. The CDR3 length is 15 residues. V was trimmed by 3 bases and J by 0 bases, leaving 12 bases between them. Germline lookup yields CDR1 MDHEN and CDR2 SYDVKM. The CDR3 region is CASSFSRWGSYEQYF. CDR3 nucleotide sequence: TGTGCCAGCAGTTTTTCGAGATGGGGCTCCTACGAGCAGTACTTC. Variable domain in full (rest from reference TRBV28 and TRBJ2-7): DVKVTQSSRYLVKRTGEKVFLECVQDMDHENMFWYRQDPGLGLRLIYFSYDVKMKEKGDIPEGYSVSREKKERFSLILESASTNQTSMYLCASSFSRWGSYEQYFGPGTRLTVT.

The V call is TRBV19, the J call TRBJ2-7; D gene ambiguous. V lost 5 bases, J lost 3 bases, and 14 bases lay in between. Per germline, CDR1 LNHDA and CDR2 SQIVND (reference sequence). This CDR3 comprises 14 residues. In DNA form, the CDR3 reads TGTGCCAGTAGTCCCGGTGGTAGCAGCTACGAGCAGTACTTC. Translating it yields CASSPGGSSYEQYF.

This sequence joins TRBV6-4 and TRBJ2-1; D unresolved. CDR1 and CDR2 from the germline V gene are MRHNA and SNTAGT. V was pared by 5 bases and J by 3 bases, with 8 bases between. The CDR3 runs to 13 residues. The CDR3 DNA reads TGTGCCAGCAGTATTAGCAACTACAATGAGCAGTTCTTC. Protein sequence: CASSISNYNEQFF.

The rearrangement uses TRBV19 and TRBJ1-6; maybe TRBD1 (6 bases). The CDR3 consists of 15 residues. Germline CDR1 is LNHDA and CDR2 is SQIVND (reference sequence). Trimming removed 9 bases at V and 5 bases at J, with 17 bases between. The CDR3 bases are TGTGCCAGCGGTCGGGAAGGGGGACATAATTCACCCCTCCACTTT. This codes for CASGREGGHNSPLHF.

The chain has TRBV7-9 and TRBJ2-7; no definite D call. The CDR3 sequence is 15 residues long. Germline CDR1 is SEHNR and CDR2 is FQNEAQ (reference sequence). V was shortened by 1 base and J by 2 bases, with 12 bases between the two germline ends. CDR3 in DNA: TGTGCCAGCAGCTTAGTCCGGACCGAGACCTACGAGCAGTACTTC. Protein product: CASSLVRTETYEQYF.

The CDR3 DNA sequence: TGTGCCAGCAGTGAAGGGAAGGGGTATAGTTACGAGCAGTACTTC. This codes for CASSEGKGYSYEQYF. The chain joins TRBV2 to TRBJ2-7, with D possibly matching TRBD1 (5 bases). Trimming shortened V by 1 base and J by 4 bases, and 14 bases separated the two germline ends. The CDR3 is made up of 15 amino acids. Germline assignment: CDR1 SNHLY and CDR2 FYNNEI.

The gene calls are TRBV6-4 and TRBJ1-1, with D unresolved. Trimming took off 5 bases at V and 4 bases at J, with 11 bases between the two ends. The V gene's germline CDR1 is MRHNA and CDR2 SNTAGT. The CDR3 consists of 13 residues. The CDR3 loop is CASSYSLGTEAFF. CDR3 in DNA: TGTGCCAGCAGTTATTCGTTGGGCACTGAAGCTTTCTTT.

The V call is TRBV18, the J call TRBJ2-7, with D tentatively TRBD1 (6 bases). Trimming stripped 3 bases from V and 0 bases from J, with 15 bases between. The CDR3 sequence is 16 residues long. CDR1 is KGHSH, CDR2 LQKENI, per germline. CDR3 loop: CASSPPGTFYSYEQYF. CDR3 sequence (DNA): TGTGCCAGCTCACCTCCCGGGACATTCTACTCCTACGAGCAGTACTTC.

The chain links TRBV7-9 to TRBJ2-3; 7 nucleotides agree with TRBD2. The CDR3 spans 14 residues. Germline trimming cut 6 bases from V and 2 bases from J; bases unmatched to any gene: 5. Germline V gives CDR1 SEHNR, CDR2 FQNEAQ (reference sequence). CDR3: CASRPGGYTDTQYF. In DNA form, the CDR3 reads TGTGCCAGCAGGCCCGGGGGGTACACAGATACGCAGTATTTT. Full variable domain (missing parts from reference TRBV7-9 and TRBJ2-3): DTGVSQNPRHKITKRGQNVTFRCDPISEHNRLYWYRQTLGQGPEFLTYFQNEAQLEKSRLLSDRFSAERPKGSFSTLEIQRTEQGDSAMYLCASRPGGYTDTQYFGPGTRLTVL.

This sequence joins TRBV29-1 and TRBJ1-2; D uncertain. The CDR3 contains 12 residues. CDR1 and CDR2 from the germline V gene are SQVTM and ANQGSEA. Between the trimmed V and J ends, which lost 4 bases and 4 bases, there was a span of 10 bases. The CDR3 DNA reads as TGCAGCGTTGTGGGAAAAACCTATGGCTACACCTTC. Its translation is CSVVGKTYGYTF.

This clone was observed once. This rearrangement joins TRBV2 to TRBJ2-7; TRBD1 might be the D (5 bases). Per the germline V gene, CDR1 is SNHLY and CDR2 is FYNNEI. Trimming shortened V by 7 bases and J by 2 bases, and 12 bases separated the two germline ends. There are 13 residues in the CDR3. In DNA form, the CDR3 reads TGTGCCAGCAAAGGGGAACCCCCCTACGAGCAGTACTTC. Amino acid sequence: CASKGEPPYEQYF.

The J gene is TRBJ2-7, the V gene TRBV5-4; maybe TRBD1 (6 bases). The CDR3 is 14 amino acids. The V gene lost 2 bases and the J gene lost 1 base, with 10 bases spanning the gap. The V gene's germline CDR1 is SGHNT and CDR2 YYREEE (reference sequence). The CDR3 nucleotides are TGTGCCAGCAGCTTATACAGGGAATCCTACGAGCAGTACTTC. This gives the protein CASSLYRESYEQYF.

The CDR3 here is CASSARQYYSYEQYF. CDR3 DNA sequence: TGTGCCAGCAGTGCTAGACAGTACTACTCCTACGAGCAGTACTTC. The rearrangement links TRBV25-1 to TRBJ2-7; TRBD1 is a possible D gene (5 bases). The CDR3 is made up of 15 amino acids. Germline V CDR1 and CDR2: MGHDK, SYGVNS. Trimming stripped 4 bases from V and 0 bases from J, with 13 bases between.

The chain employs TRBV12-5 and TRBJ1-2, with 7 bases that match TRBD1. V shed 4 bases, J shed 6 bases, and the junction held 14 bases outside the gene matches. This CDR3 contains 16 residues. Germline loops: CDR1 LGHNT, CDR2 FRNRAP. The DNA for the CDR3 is TGTGCTAGTGGTTCCTTCGGAGCAGGGGGGGCAAATGGCTACACCTTC. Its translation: CASGSFGAGGANGYTF.

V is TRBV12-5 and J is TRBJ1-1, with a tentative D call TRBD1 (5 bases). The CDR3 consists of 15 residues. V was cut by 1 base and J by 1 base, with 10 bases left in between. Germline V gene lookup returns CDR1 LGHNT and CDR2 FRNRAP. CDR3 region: CASGLEGRPNTEAFF. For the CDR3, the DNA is TGTGCTAGTGGTTTGGAGGGGAGGCCGAACACTGAAGCTTTCTTT.

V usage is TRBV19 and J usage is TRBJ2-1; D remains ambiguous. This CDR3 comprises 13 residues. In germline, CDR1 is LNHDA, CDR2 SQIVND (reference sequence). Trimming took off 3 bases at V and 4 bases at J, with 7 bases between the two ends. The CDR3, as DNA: TGTGCCAGTAGTATTGTTGGATACAATGAGCAGTTCTTC. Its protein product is CASSIVGYNEQFF.

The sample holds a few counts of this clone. The CDR3 bases are TGCGCCAGCAGCCAAGACGGGAACACTGAAGCTTTCTTT. It translates to CASSQDGNTEAFF. The chain links TRBV4-1 to TRBJ1-1; D remains ambiguous. Per the germline V gene, CDR1 is MGHRA and CDR2 is YSYEKL. The germline V and J ends were trimmed by 0 bases and 1 base, with 3 bases remaining between them. The CDR3 has 13 amino acids.

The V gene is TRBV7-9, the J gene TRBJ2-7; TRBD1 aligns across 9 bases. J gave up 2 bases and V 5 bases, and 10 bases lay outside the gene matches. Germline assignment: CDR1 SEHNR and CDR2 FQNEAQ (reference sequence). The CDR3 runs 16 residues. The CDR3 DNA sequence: TGTGCCAGCAGCCCAACGACAGGGGGGGTGACCTACGAGCAGTACTTC. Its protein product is CASSPTTGGVTYEQYF.

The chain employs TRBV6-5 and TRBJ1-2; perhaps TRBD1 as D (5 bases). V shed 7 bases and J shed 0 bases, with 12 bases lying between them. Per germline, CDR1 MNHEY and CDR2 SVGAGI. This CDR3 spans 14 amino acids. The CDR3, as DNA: TGTGCCAGCACCGGGGCGCAAGCTAACTATGGCTACACCTTC. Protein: CASTGAQANYGYTF.

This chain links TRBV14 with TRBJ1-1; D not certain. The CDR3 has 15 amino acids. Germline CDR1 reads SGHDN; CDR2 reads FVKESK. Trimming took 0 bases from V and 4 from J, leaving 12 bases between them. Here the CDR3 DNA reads TGTGCCAGCAGCCAAGATTTTTGGTTGGGCACTGAAGCTTTCTTT. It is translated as CASSQDFWLGTEAFF.

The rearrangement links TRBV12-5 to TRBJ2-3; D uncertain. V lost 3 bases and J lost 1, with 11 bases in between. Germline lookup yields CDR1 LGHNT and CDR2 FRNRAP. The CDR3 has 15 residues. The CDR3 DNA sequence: TGTGCTAGTGGTTTACTCCGCCAGGGCACAGATACGCAGTATTTT. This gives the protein CASGLLRQGTDTQYF. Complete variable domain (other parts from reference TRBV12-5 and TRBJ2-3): DARVTQTPRHKVTEMGQEVTMRCQPILGHNTVFWYRQTMMQGLELLAYFRNRAPLDDSGMPKDRFSAEMPDATLATLKIQPSEPRDSAVYFCASGLLRQGTDTQYFGPGTRLTVL.

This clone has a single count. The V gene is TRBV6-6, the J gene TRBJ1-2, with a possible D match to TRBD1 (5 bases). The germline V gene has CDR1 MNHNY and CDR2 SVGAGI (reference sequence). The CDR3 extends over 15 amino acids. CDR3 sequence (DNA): TGTGCGACCAGGGTTTGGCAGTTGAAAGTCTATGGCTACACCTTC. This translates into CATRVWQLKVYGYTF.

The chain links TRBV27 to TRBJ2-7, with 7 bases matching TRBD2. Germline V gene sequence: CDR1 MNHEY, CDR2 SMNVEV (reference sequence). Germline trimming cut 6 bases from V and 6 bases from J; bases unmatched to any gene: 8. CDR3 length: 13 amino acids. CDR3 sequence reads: CASRGGTFPEQYF. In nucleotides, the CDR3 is TGTGCCAGCAGGGGGGGGACTTTTCCCGAGCAGTACTTC.

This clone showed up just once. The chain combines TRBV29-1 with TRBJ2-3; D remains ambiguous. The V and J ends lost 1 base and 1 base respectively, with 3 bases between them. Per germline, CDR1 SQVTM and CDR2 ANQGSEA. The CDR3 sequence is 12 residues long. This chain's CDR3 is CSVEVRTDTQYF. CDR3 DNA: TGCAGCGTTGAAGTCCGCACAGATACGCAGTATTTT.

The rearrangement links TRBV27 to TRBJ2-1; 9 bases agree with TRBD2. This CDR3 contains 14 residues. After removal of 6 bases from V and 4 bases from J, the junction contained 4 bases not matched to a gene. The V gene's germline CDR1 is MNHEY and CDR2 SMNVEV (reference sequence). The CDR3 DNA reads TGTGCCAGCAGAGTTGCGGGAGGGTACAATGAGCAGTTCTTC. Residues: CASRVAGGYNEQFF.